The 28 T cell receptor beta chains below all came from one sample that was sequenced in a study of blood T cell repertoires in COVID-19. Profiling relied on immunoSEQ multiplex PCR, and the TCRdb table lists in-frame clones only, not all of them. The sample lists around 120,000 clones, 85% to 90% occurring once. The sample consisted of peripheral blood. The origin of the receptors is a man aged 45-65 years with acute or convalescent COVID-19.

This clone has just one count. This CDR3 is CATSNARTATGELFF. CDR3 DNA: TGTGCCACCAGCAACGCCCGGACAGCGACCGGGGAGCTGTTTTTT. V usage is TRBV24-1 and J usage is TRBJ2-2, with D possibly matching TRBD1 (6 bases). The V gene's germline CDR1 is KGHDR and CDR2 SFDVKD. V gave up 7 bases and J gave up 5 bases, with 16 bases separating them. The CDR3 runs 15 residues.

The V gene is TRBV3-1 (or the pseudogene TRBV3-2), the J gene TRBJ2-5, with 9 bases fitting TRBD2. CDR3 length: 16 amino acids. The V and J ends lost 0 bases and 1 base, in that order; junction bases with no gene match: 3. CDR1 and CDR2 from the germline V gene are LGHDT and YNNKEL (reference sequence). Here the CDR3 reads CASSQELAGVQETQYF. CDR3 coding DNA: TGTGCCAGCAGCCAAGAGTTAGCGGGAGTCCAAGAGACCCAGTACTTC.

This clone was counted only a few times. The rearrangement joins TRBV27 to TRBJ2-7; D is unclear. The CDR3 totals 16 residues. The V and J ends lost 3 bases and 0 bases respectively, with 15 bases between them. Germline V gives CDR1 MNHEY, CDR2 SMNVEV (reference sequence). The chain's CDR3 is CASSFKLGVSSYEQYF. The CDR3 nucleotides read TGTGCCAGCAGTTTTAAGTTGGGCGTGAGCTCCTACGAGCAGTACTTC.

The V call is TRBV7-9, the J call TRBJ2-5; tentatively, D is TRBD1 (6 bases). There are 15 residues in the CDR3. Germline V gene data show CDR1 as SEHNR and CDR2 as FQNEAQ (reference sequence). V gave up 1 base and J gave up 2 bases, with 11 bases separating them. CDR3 bases: TGTGCCAGCAGCTTAGTAGGCGGACAGCAAGAGACCCAGTACTTC. This encodes CASSLVGGQQETQYF.

The chain uses TRBV7-9 and TRBJ2-7; 7 positions agree with TRBD2. From germline, CDR1 is SEHNR and CDR2 FQNEAQ (reference sequence). V shed 5 bases, J shed 3 bases, and the junction held 7 bases outside the gene matches. This CDR3 is 14 amino acids long. The CDR3 is CASSGGVAGYEQYF. The CDR3 coding sequence is TGTGCCAGCAGCGGCGGAGTAGCGGGCTACGAGCAGTACTTC.

The V and J genes are TRBV29-1 and TRBJ1-2, with 12 bases fitting TRBD1. There are 18 residues in the CDR3. The germline gives CDR1 SQVTM, CDR2 ANQGSEA. V gave up 7 bases and J gave up 0 bases; unmatched junction bases: 15. The DNA for the CDR3 is TGCAGCGCATTAATCACACTGGGACAGGGGGCGACTAACTATGGCTACACCTTC. This gives the protein CSALITLGQGATNYGYTF.

This chain links TRBV10-3 with TRBJ2-3; D is possibly TRBD2 (6 bases). Germline V gives CDR1 ENHRY, CDR2 SYGVKD. V dropped 4 bases and J dropped 6 bases, with 20 bases sitting between them. The CDR3 is made up of 16 amino acids. The CDR3 spells CAISVMRGRVPDTQYF. The CDR3 DNA reads as TGTGCCATCAGTGTGATGCGGGGAAGGGTGCCGGATACGCAGTATTTT.

V usage is TRBV3-1 (or the pseudogene TRBV3-2) and J usage is TRBJ2-5; 11 nucleotides align to TRBD2. Germline V gene data show CDR1 as LGHDT and CDR2 as YNNKEL (reference sequence). V dropped 4 bases and J dropped 1; count of bases not matched to a gene: 11. CDR3 size: 18 residues. The CDR3, as DNA: TGTGCCAGCAGCCCCACCCCTTGGACTAGCGGGTTCCAAGAGACCCAGTACTTC. Its protein is CASSPTPWTSGFQETQYF.

The chain recombines TRBV6-5 with TRBJ1-2, with a weak D call TRBD1 (6 bases). The CDR3 consists of 14 residues. Germline loops: CDR1 MNHEY, CDR2 SVGAGI. Trimming stripped 5 bases from V and 4 bases from J, with 14 bases between. The CDR3 DNA reads as TGTGCCAGCAGTAGAGACAGGCCGCCCTATGGCTACACCTTC. Translation gives CASSRDRPPYGYTF.

The rearrangement links TRBV12-5 to TRBJ2-3; D possibly corresponds to TRBD1 (5 bases). Germline values: CDR1 LGHNT, CDR2 FRNRAP. This CDR3 region has 15 residues. Trimming shortened V by 1 base and J by 3 bases, and 11 bases separated the two germline ends. The CDR3 is CASGLGTGGTDTQYF. The CDR3 region has the DNA TGTGCTAGTGGTTTGGGAACAGGTGGGACAGATACGCAGTATTTT.

The CDR3 DNA reads as TGTGCTAGTGGTTTGGTGACAGGGGGGGTCGCCCTACAGCCCCAGCATTTT. This gives the protein CASGLVTGGVALQPQHF. This chain uses TRBV12-5 with TRBJ1-5, with TRBD1 matching 9 bases. Trimming at V came to 0 bases and at J to 7 bases, leaving 10 bases not matched to a gene. CDR1 is LGHNT, CDR2 FRNRAP, per germline. The CDR3 loop spans 17 amino acids. The entire variable domain, with the rest obtained from reference TRBV12-5 and TRBJ1-5, is as follows: DARVTQTPRHKVTEMGQEVTMRCQPILGHNTVFWYRQTMMQGLELLAYFRNRAPLDDSGMPKDRFSAEMPDATLATLKIQPSEPRDSAVYFCASGLVTGGVALQPQHFGDGTRLSIL.

This chain connects TRBV9 to TRBJ2-3; no clear D. Trimming cost V 0 bases and J 3 bases, with 8 bases left between them. CDR3 size: 14 residues. Per germline, CDR1 SGDLS and CDR2 YYNGEE. CDR3 residues: CASSVDPGTDTQYF. Written as DNA, the CDR3 is TGTGCCAGCAGCGTAGACCCCGGGACAGATACGCAGTATTTT. Full variable domain (missing parts from reference TRBV9 and TRBJ2-3): DSGVTQTPKHLITATGQRVTLRCSPRSGDLSVYWYQQSLDQGLQFLIQYYNGEERAKGNILERFSAQQFPDLHSELNLSSLELGDSALYFCASSVDPGTDTQYFGPGTRLTVL.

This clone was detected once. The chain recombines TRBV11-2 with TRBJ2-1, with 11 bases matching TRBD2. This CDR3 spans 15 amino acids. Losses at the gene ends were 5 bases for V and 7 bases for J; bases not matched to a gene: 7. Germline V gene data show CDR1 as SGHAT and CDR2 as FQNNGV. The CDR3 here is CASSARLAGTNEQFF. The CDR3 coding sequence is TGTGCCAGCAGCGCCCGACTAGCGGGAACGAATGAGCAGTTCTTC.

For the CDR3, the DNA is TGCGCCAGCAGCCAAGATAGAAGGACAGGGGCCTACGAGCAGTACTTC. Translation gives CASSQDRRTGAYEQYF. This chain uses TRBV4-3 with TRBJ2-7; 9 bases line up with TRBD1. The CDR3 covers 16 residues. CDR1 is LGHNA, CDR2 YSLEER, per germline. V trimming: 0 bases; J trimming: 2 bases; junction bases outside the gene matches: 5.

This sequence joins TRBV5-1 and TRBJ1-2; 10 bases are shared with TRBD1. The CDR3 extends over 15 amino acids. Germline V gene lookup returns CDR1 SGHRS and CDR2 YFSETQ. With V trimmed by 3 bases and J by 4 bases, 6 bases remained unmatched. The CDR3 sequence: CASSSGQGVGYGYTF. CDR3 nucleotides: TGCGCCAGCAGCTCAGGACAGGGGGTTGGCTATGGCTACACCTTC.

This clone was observed a handful of times. The genes are TRBV11-2 and TRBJ2-7, with D tentatively TRBD2 (6 bases). The CDR3 loop spans 12 amino acids. Germline CDR1 reads SGHAT; CDR2 reads FQNNGV. Trimming stripped 5 bases from V and 5 bases from J, with 10 bases between. CDR3 in DNA: TGTGCCAGCAGCCCCTGGGAGGACGAGCAGTACTTC. It yields the protein CASSPWEDEQYF.

The J gene is TRBJ1-3, the V gene TRBV7-8; no clear D gene. Trimming left V 1 base short and J 2 bases short, with 9 bases between. The length of the CDR3 is 15 residues. From germline, CDR1 is SGHVS and CDR2 FQNEAQ. The CDR3, as DNA: TGTGCCAGCAGCTTAGTATGGACTCCTGGAAACACCATATATTTT. Protein sequence: CASSLVWTPGNTIYF.

The chain couples TRBV5-6 to TRBJ1-6, with 9 bases fitting TRBD1. The V gene end was trimmed by 2 bases and the J gene end by 9 bases; junction bases not matched to a gene: 3. The CDR3 is 14 residues long. In germline, CDR1 is SGHDT, CDR2 YYEEEE. CDR3 sequence (DNA): TGTGCCAGCAGCTTTGGGACAGGGACTTCACCCCTCCACTTT. Its protein is CASSFGTGTSPLHF.

The V and J genes are TRBV6-5 and TRBJ2-7; 9 nucleotides match TRBD1. V trimming: 5 bases; J trimming: 4 bases; junction bases outside the gene matches: 6. The CDR3 spans 14 residues. CDR1 MNHEY and CDR2 SVGAGI come from the germline V gene. The CDR3 protein is CASSRDRDGYEQYF. The CDR3, as DNA: TGTGCCAGCAGTCGGGACAGGGATGGGTACGAGCAGTACTTC.

The chain has TRBV7-2 and TRBJ2-3; the D gene is possibly TRBD1 (5 bases). Germline CDR1 reads SGHTA; CDR2 reads FQGNSA. V dropped 1 base and J dropped 2 bases, with 10 bases sitting between them. The CDR3 is made up of 15 amino acids. CDR3 DNA: TGTGCCAGCAGCTTAGTGGGGCAGCCCACAGATACGCAGTATTTT. This codes for CASSLVGQPTDTQYF.

The rearrangement joins TRBV2 to TRBJ2-7; D may be TRBD1 (5 bases). Between the trimmed V and J ends, which lost 7 bases and 5 bases, there was a span of 15 bases. The germline V gene encodes CDR1 SNHLY and CDR2 FYNNEI. This CDR3 is 13 amino acids long. The CDR3 protein is CASNRTPRNEQYF. CDR3 sequence (DNA): TGTGCCAGCAACAGGACACCCCGGAACGAGCAGTACTTC.

The gene calls are TRBV11-2 and TRBJ2-1; 9 bases map to TRBD1. The CDR3 covers 15 residues. CDR1 is SGHAT and CDR2 is FQNNGV in the germline V gene. Losses at the gene ends were 6 bases for V and 2 bases for J; bases not matched to a gene: 5. CDR3 coding DNA: TGTGCCAGCAGATATACAGGGGGCCCCTACAATGAGCAGTTCTTC. Encoded protein: CASRYTGGPYNEQFF. The entire variable domain, with the rest obtained from reference TRBV11-2 and TRBJ2-1, is as follows: EAGVAQSPRYKIIEKRQSVAFWCNPISGHATLYWYQQILGQGPKLLIQFQNNGVVDDSQLPKDRFSAERLKGVDSTLKIQPAKLEDSAVYLCASRYTGGPYNEQFFGPGTRLTVL.

V and J are TRBV7-2 and TRBJ1-2; tentative D call: TRBD1 (6 bases). Germline CDR1 is SGHTA and CDR2 is FQGNSA. This CDR3 contains 14 residues. Trimming left V 4 bases short and J 4 bases short, with 13 bases between. In DNA form, the CDR3 reads TGTGCCAGCAGCTCGGCAGGGGTTGCCTATGGCTACACCTTC. Its protein product is CASSSAGVAYGYTF. Together with reference TRBV7-2 and TRBJ1-2, the CDR3 gives the full variable domain: GAGVSQSPSNKVTEKGKDVELRCDPISGHTALYWYRQSLGQGLEFLIYFQGNSAPDKSGLPSDRFSAERTGGSVSTLTIQRTQQEDSAVYLCASSSAGVAYGYTFGSGTRLTVV.

V gene TRBV25-1 combines with J gene TRBJ2-2; 8 nucleotides align to TRBD2. Germline V gene lookup returns CDR1 MGHDK and CDR2 SYGVNS. Unmatched junction bases numbered 8, after V lost 10 bases and J lost 1 base. The CDR3 covers 15 residues. The CDR3 region is CATRAGALNTGELFF. The CDR3 coding sequence is TGTGCCACTCGAGCGGGAGCCCTGAACACCGGGGAGCTGTTTTTT.

This chain uses TRBV29-1 with TRBJ2-4, with 8 nucleotides matching TRBD2. Trimming removed 8 bases from V and 9 bases from J; junction bases left unmatched: 6. The CDR3 covers 11 residues. CDR1 and CDR2 from the germline V gene are SQVTM and ANQGSEA. The CDR3 sequence: CSFNRGGIQYF. The DNA of the CDR3 is TGCAGCTTTAACCGGGGGGGCATTCAGTACTTC.

This clone was recorded once. This rearrangement joins TRBV27 to TRBJ2-1, with D perhaps matching TRBD2 (5 bases). Germline-derived CDR1 and CDR2 are MNHEY and SMNVEV (reference sequence). The V end lost 5 bases, the J end lost 0 bases, and 14 bases lay between the germline ends. The CDR3 is made up of 16 amino acids. The CDR3 DNA follows: TGTGCCAGCAGTGACGGACTGGCAATCTCCTACAATGAGCAGTTCTTC. It is translated as CASSDGLAISYNEQFF.

The CDR3 here is CASSLGPSGIGETQYF. The CDR3 DNA sequence: TGTGCCAGCAGCTTGGGGCCTAGCGGGATCGGGGAGACCCAGTACTTC. The gene calls are TRBV11-3 and TRBJ2-5; 9 bases are shared with TRBD2. This CDR3 comprises 16 residues. Germline V gene data show CDR1 as SGHNT and CDR2 as YENEEA. V dropped 3 bases and J dropped 5; count of bases not matched to a gene: 10. Drawing the rest from reference TRBV11-3 and TRBJ2-5, the complete variable domain is EAGVVQSPRYKIIEKKQPVAFWCNPISGHNTLYWYLQNLGQGPELLIRYENEEAVDDSQLPKDRFSAERLKGVDSTLKIQPAELGDSAVYLCASSLGPSGIGETQYFGPGTRLLVL.

The chain combines TRBV18 with TRBJ2-5, with D uncertain. V lost 3 bases and J 2 bases, leaving 19 bases between the germline ends. Germline V gene lookup returns CDR1 KGHSH and CDR2 LQKENI. The CDR3 loop spans 17 amino acids. CDR3 nucleotides: TGTGCCAGCTCACCCTTAACTGCCACCAACGTTCAAGAGACCCAGTACTTC. It is translated as CASSPLTATNVQETQYF.